The entry that follows covers one TCR beta chain sequence. This sample was taken from a study of blood T cell repertoires in COVID-19. The CDR3 extends over 16 amino acids. Trimming left V 5 bases short and J 7 bases short, with 21 bases between. CDR1 MNHEY and CDR2 SMNVEV come from the germline V gene (reference sequence). In the source study's methods: Counts of nucleated cells, estimated from reference gene primer amplification, were obtained. Using immunoSEQ multiplex PCR, the repertoire was profiled, and TCRdb retains in-frame clones only, with some absent. That table furnishes V, J and clone size, whereas the DNA furnished D and trimming. The sample records 150,000 to 200,000 clones, just under 90% being singletons.

The chain couples TRBV27 to TRBJ2-1; maybe TRBD1 (6 bases). Sequenced input: peripheral blood. This TCR derives from a man younger than 30 with active or convalescent COVID-19. The CDR3 loop reads CASSLYYLTGLNEQFF. In DNA form, the CDR3 reads TGTGCCAGCAGTCTCTACTACCTTACAGGGCTAAATGAGCAGTTCTTC.